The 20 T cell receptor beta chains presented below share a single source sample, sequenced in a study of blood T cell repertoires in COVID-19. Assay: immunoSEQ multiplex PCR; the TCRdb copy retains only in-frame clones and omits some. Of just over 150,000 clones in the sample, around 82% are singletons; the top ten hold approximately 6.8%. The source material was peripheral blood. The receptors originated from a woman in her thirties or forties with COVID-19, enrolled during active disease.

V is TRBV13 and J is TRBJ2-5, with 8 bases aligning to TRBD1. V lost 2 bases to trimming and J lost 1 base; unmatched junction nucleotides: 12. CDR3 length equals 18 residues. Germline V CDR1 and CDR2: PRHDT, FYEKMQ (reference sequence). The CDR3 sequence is CASSLPPDRVWSQETQYF. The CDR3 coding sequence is TGTGCCAGCAGCTTACCCCCGGACAGGGTGTGGAGCCAAGAGACCCAGTACTTC. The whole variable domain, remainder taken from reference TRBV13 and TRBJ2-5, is AAGVIQSPRHLIKEKRETATLKCYPIPRHDTVYWYQQGPGQDPQFLISFYEKMQSDKGSIPDRFSAQQFSDYHSELNMSSLELGDSALYFCASSLPPDRVWSQETQYFGPGTRLLVL.

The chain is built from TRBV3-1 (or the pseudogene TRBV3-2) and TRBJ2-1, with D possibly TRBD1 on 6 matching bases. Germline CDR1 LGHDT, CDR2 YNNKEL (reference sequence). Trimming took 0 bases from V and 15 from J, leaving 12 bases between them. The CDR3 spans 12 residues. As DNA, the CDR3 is TGTGCCAGCAGCCAAGAATACAGGGTTTTGTTCTTC. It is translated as CASSQEYRVLFF.

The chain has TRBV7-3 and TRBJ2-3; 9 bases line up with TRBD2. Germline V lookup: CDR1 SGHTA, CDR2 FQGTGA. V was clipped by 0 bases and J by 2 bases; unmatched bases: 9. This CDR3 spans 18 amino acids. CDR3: CASSLTLAGPSPTDTQYF. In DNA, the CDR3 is TGTGCCAGCAGCTTAACGCTAGCGGGGCCGAGTCCCACAGATACGCAGTATTTT.

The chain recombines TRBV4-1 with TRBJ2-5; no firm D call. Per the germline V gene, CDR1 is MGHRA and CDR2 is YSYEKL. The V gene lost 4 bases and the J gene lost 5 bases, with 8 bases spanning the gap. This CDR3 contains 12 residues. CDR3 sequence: CASSPSGETQYF. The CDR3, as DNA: TGCGCCAGCAGCCCCTCCGGGGAGACCCAGTACTTC.

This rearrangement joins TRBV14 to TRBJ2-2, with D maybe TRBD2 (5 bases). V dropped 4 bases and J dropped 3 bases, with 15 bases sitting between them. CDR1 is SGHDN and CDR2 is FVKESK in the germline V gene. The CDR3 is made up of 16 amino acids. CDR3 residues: CASSLLFRGHTGELFF. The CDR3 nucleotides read TGTGCCAGCAGCCTACTTTTCAGAGGGCACACCGGGGAGCTGTTTTTT.

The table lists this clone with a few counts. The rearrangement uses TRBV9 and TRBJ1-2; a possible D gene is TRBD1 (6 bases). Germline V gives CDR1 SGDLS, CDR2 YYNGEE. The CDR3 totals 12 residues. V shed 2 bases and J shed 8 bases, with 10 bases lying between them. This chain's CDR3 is CASSVTGEGYTF. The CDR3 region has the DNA TGTGCCAGCAGCGTGACAGGAGAGGGCTACACCTTC.

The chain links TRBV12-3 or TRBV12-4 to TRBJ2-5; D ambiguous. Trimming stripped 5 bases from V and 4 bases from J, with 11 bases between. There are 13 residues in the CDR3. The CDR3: CASSPKAVETQYF. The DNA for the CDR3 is TGTGCCAGCAGTCCAAAGGCGGTAGAGACCCAGTACTTC.

CDR3 DNA sequence: TGTGCCAGCAGTTACGGGACATCTTTCCACTTT. Translation: CASSYGTSFHF. The rearrangement links TRBV6-5 to TRBJ1-6, with a weak D call TRBD1 (6 bases). The CDR3 contains 11 residues. Germline V CDR1 and CDR2: MNHEY, SVGAGI. Between the trimmed V and J ends, which lost 2 bases and 17 bases, there was a span of 10 bases.

The chain's CDR3 is CASSWSSNQPQHF. The CDR3 bases are TGTGCCAGCAGTTGGAGTAGCAATCAGCCCCAGCATTTT. The chain recombines TRBV6-5 with TRBJ1-5, with D hard to call. Trimming pared 4 bases from V and 0 bases from J, leaving 4 bases between. From germline, CDR1 is MNHEY and CDR2 SVGAGI. The CDR3 has 13 amino acids.

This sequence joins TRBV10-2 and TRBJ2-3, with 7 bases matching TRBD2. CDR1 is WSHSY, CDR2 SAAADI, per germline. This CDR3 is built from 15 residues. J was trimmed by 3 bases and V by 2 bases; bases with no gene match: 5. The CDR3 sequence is CASSEGRRGTDTQYF. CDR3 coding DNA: TGCGCCAGCAGTGAGGGCAGGCGGGGGACAGATACGCAGTATTTT.

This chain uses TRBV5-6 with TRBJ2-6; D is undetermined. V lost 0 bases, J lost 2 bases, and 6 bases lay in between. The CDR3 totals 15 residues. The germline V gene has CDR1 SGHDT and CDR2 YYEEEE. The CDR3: CASSLGPAGANVLTF. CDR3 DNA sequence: TGTGCCAGCAGCTTGGGGCCAGCTGGGGCCAACGTCCTGACTTTC.

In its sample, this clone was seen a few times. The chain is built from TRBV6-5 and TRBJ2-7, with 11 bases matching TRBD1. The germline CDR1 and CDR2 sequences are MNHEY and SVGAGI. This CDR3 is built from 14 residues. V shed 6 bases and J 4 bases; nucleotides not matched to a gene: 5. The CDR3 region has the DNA TGTGCCAGCAGCCTCGGGACAGGGGGTTACGAGCAGTACTTC. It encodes CASSLGTGGYEQYF.

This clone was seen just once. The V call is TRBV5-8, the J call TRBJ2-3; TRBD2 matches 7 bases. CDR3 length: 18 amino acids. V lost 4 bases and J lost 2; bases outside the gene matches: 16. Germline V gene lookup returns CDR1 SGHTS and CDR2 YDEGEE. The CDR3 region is CASSLGTLPAGYTDTQYF. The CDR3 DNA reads TGTGCCAGCAGCCTTGGGACCCTCCCAGCGGGATACACAGATACGCAGTATTTT.

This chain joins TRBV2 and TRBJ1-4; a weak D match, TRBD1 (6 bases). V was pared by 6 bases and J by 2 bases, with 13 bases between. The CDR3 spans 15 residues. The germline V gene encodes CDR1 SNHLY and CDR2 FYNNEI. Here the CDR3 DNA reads TGTGCCAGCAGCCCGGTGAGGGGGACTAATGAAAAACTGTTTTTT. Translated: CASSPVRGTNEKLFF.

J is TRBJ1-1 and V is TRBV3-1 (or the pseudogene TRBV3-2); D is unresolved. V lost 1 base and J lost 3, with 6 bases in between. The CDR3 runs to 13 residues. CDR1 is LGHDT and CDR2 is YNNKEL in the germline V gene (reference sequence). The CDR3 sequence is CASSQVGYTEAFF. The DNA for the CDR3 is TGTGCCAGCAGCCAAGTCGGTTACACTGAAGCTTTCTTT.

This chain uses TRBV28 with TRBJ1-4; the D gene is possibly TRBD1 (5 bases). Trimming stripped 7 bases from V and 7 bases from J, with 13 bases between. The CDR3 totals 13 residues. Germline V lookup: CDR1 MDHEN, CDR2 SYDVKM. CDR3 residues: CASTSGGTEKLFF. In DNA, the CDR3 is TGTGCCAGCACCTCTGGGGGGACTGAAAAACTGTTTTTT.

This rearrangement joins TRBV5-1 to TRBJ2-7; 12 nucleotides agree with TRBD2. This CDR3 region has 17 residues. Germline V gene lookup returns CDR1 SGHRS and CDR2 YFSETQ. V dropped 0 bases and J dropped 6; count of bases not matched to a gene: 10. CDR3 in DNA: TGCGCCAGCAGCTTGGGACTAGCGGGAGCTATGTTTTTCGAGCAGTACTTC. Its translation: CASSLGLAGAMFFEQYF.

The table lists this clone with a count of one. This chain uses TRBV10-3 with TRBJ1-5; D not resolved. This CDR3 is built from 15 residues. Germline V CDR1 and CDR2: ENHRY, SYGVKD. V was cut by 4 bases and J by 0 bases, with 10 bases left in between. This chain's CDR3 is CAISAGTASNQPQHF. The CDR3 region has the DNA TGTGCCATCAGTGCGGGAACAGCTAGCAATCAGCCCCAGCATTTT.

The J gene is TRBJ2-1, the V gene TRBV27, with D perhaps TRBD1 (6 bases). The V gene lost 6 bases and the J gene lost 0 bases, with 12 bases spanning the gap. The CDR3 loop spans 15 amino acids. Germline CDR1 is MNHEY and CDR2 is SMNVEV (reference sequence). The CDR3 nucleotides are TGTGCCAGCAGACTACAGGGAAGCTCCTACAATGAGCAGTTCTTC. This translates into CASRLQGSSYNEQFF.

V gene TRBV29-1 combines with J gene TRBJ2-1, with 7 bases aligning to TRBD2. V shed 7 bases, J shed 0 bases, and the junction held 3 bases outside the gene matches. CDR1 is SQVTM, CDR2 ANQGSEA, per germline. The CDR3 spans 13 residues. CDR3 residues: CSGGTTSYNEQFF. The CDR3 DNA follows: TGCAGCGGAGGGACTACCTCCTACAATGAGCAGTTCTTC.